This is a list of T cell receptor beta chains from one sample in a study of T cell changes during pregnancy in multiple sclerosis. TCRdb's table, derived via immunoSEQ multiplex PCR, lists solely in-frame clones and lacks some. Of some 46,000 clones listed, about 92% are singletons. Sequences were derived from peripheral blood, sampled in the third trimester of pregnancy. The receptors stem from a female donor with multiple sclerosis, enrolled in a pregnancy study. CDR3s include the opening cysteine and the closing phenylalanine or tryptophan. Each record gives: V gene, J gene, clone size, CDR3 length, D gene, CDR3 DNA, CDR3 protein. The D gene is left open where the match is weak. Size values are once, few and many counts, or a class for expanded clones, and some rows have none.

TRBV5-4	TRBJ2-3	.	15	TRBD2	TGTGCCAGCAGCCCCGGACTAGGACGCACAGATACGCAGTATTTT	CASSPGLGRTDTQYF
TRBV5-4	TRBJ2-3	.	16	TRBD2	TGTGCCAGCAGCACGAAGGGGAGGGTTAGCACAGATACGCAGTATTTT	CASSTKGRVSTDTQYF
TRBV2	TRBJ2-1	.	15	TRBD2	TGTGCCAGCAGTGACGGGACTAGCGTCTACAATGAGCAGTTCTTC	CASSDGTSVYNEQFF
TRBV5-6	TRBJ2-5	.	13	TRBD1	TGTGCCAGCAGTAGACAGGGGACAGAGACCCAGTACTTC	CASSRQGTETQYF
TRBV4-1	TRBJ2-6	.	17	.	TGCGCCAGCAGCCAAGTTACAGGGAGCTCTGGGGCCAACGTCCTGACTTTC	CASSQVTGSSGANVLTF
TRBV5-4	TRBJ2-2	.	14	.	TGTGCCAGCAGCTCCGGGACAAACACCGGGGAGCTGTTTTTT	CASSSGTNTGELFF
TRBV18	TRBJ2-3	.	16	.	TGTGCCAGCTCAACTCTAAGGACAGAGCACACGGATACGCAGTATTTT	CASSTLRTEHTDTQYF
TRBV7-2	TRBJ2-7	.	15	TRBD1	TGTGCCAGCAGCTTTGTACAGGGGGTCTCCTACGAGCAGTACTTC	CASSFVQGVSYEQYF
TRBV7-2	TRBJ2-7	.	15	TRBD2	TGTGCCAGCAGCCAAACTAGCGGGAGGTTCTACGAGCAGTACTTC	CASSQTSGRFYEQYF
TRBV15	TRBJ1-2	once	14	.	TGTGCCACCAGCAGAGAGGAGGGCCGGGGGGGCTACACCTTC	CATSREEGRGGYTF
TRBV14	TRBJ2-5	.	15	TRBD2	TGTGCCAGCAGCCCGCGACTAGCCATTCAAGAGACCCAGTACTTC	CASSPRLAIQETQYF
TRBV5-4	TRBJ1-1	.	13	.	TGTGCCAGCAGCTTGGAGGGGAGGACTGAAGCTTTCTTT	CASSLEGRTEAFF
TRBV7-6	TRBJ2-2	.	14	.	TGTGCCAGCAGCTTAAGAAAGGGGCCCGGGGAGCTGTTTTTT	CASSLRKGPGELFF
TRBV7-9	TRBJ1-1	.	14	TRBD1	TGTGCCAGCAGCTTGACAGGGGTGAACACTGAAGCTTTCTTT	CASSLTGVNTEAFF
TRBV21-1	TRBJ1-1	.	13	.	TGTGCCAGCAGCAAAGGGAGGGACACTGAAGCTTTCTTT	CASSKGRDTEAFF
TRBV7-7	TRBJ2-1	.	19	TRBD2	TGTGCTAGCAGCTCAACCGTGACTAGCGGGAGTTTTAAGGACAATGAGCAGTTCTTC	CASSSTVTSGSFKDNEQFF
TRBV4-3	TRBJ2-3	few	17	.	TGCGCCAGCAGCCAAGACTGGCGGGGGCGCGGAGGAGATACGCAGTATTTT	CASSQDWRGRGGDTQYF
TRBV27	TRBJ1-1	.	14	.	TGTGCCAGCAGTCATACGACTGAGAACACTGAAGCTTTCTTT	CASSHTTENTEAFF
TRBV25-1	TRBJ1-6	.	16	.	TGTGCCAGCAGTGAAGATGCCGGTTTGGGCAATTCACCCCTCCACTTT	CASSEDAGLGNSPLHF
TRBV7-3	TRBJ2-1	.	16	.	TGTGCCAGCAGCTTAACGGGGACTGTCTCCTACAATGAGCAGTTCTTC	CASSLTGTVSYNEQFF
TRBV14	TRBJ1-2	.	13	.	TGTGCCAGCAGCGCGAGGCCCAACTATGGCTACACCTTC	CASSARPNYGYTF
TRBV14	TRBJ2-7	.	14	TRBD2	TGTGCCAGCAGCCAAAGACTAGCGGGATACGAGCAGTACTTC	CASSQRLAGYEQYF
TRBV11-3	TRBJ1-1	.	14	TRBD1	TGTGCCAGCAGACTGGGACAGGGTGGGACTGAAGCTTTCTTT	CASRLGQGGTEAFF
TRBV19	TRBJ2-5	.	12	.	TGTGCCAGTAGGGGGCTTCGGGAGACCCAGTACTTC	CASRGLRETQYF
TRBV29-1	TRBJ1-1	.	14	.	TGCAGCGCCTCAGTTGGAGGGATGAACACTGAAGCTTTCTTT	CSASVGGMNTEAFF
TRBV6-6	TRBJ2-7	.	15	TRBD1	TGTGCCAGCAACCAACCGGACAGGGGGCTCTACGAGCAGTACTTC	CASNQPDRGLYEQYF
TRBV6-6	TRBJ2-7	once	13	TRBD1	TGTGCCAGCAGACAGGGGGCGCGTGACGAGCAGTACTTC	CASRQGARDEQYF
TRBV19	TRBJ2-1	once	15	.	TGTGCCAGTATAGGTGGCCAGGGTTTAATCAATGAGCAGTTCTTC	CASIGGQGLINEQFF
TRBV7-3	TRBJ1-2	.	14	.	TGTGCCAGCAGCTTAACCGCAGGGCCCTATGGCTACACCTTC	CASSLTAGPYGYTF
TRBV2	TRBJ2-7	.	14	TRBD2	TGTGCCTTAGGGACTAGCGGGAGCTCCTACGAGCAGTACTTC	CALGTSGSSYEQYF
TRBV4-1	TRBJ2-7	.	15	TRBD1	TGCGCCAGCAGCCGGGTCCCAGGGGGCTCCTACGAGCAGTACTTC	CASSRVPGGSYEQYF
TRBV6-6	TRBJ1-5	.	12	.	TGTGCCAGCAGTTCGGGGGATCAGCCCCAGCATTTT	CASSSGDQPQHF
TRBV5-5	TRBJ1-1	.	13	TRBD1	TGTGCCAGCAGCTTGGAAGAGGGACAGCCAGCTTTCTTT	CASSLEEGQPAFF
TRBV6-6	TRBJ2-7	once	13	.	TGTGCCAGCACCATCGTAGAGTCCGACGAGCAGTACTTC	CASTIVESDEQYF
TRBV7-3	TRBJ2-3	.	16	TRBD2	TGTGCCAGCAGCTCTGGACTAGGCACTAGCACAGATACGCAGTATTTT	CASSSGLGTSTDTQYF
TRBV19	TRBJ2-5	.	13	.	TGTGCCAGTAGTATTGCCCTCCGGGAGACCCAGTACTTC	CASSIALRETQYF
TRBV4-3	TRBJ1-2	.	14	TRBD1	TGCGCCAGCAGCCAAGGACCAGGGGGCTGGGGCTACACCTTC	CASSQGPGGWGYTF
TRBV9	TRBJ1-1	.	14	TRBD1	TGTGCCAGCAGAGGACAGGGGATGAACACTGAAGCTTTCTTT	CASRGQGMNTEAFF
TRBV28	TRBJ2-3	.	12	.	TGTGCCAGCACCCAGGGGAGCAATACGCAGTATTTT	CASTQGSNTQYF
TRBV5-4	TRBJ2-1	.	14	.	TGTGCCACCCGGAATGGAGGGACCTACAATGAGCAGTTCTTC	CATRNGGTYNEQFF
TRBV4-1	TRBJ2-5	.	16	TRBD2	TGCGCCAGCAGCCAAGATATGGAGGGAGGGCAAGAGACCCAGTACTTC	CASSQDMEGGQETQYF
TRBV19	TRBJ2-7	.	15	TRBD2	TGTGCCAGTAGTATAGGTAGCGGGAGCGGCGACGAGCAGTACTTC	CASSIGSGSGDEQYF
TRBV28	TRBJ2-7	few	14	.	TGTGCCAGCAGTTTATACAGGGTTAACGGCGAGCAGTACTTC	CASSLYRVNGEQYF
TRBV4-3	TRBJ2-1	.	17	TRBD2	TGCGCCAGCAGCCAAGATAGTCGACTAGCGCTTTACAATGAGCAGTTCTTC	CASSQDSRLALYNEQFF
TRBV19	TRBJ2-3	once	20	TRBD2	TGTGCCAGTAGTAATCCCTTCTCCGTCGGACTAGCGGGGAGCACAGATACGCAGTATTTT	CASSNPFSVGLAGSTDTQYF
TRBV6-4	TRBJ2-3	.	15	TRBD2	TGTGCCAGCAGTGACTCCAGGACTAGTATGGATACGCAGTATTTT	CASSDSRTSMDTQYF
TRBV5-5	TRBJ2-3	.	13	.	TGTGCCAGCAGCCTACCACCGGGGGATACGCAGTATTTT	CASSLPPGDTQYF
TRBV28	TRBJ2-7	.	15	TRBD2	TGTGCCAGCACGTCCCTGATGGCGGGAGTCCACGAGCAGTACTTC	CASTSLMAGVHEQYF